The rows below give T cell receptor beta chains drawn from one sample of a study of shared clonotypes between healthy human individuals. TCRdb's table, derived via immunoSEQ multiplex PCR, lists solely in-frame clones and lacks some. The table shows 2 million to 2.5 million clones, with approximately 93% occurring only once. Sequencing used naive CD4+ T cells from PBMCs. These TCRs come from a young man in good health. Some clones in this sample may be carry-over from other donors' samples. Each CDR3 is given with its conserved first and last residue. The D gene is left open where the match is weak. Clone size is not always given. Where it is, it says once, few, many or a class for expanded clones.

CDR3 length	J gene	D gene	clone size	V gene	CDR3 protein	CDR3 DNA
14	TRBJ2-1	NA	NA	TRBV5-1	CASSLGLALNEQFF	TGCGCCAGCAGCTTAGGCCTAGCGCTGAATGAGCAGTTCTTC
14	TRBJ1-3	NA	NA	TRBV7-9	CASSQGAAGNTIYF	TGTGCCAGCAGCCAAGGTGCGGCGGGAAACACCATATATTTT
16	TRBJ2-4	TRBD2	NA	TRBV11-2	CASSLLSGTSQNIQYF	TGTGCCAGCAGCCTACTCTCTGGGACTAGCCAAAACATTCAGTACTTC
16	TRBJ2-2	NA	NA	TRBV27	CASSLNRDLNTGELFF	TGTGCCAGCAGTTTAAACCGGGACTTGAACACCGGGGAGCTGTTTTTT
14	TRBJ2-5	NA	NA	TRBV27	CASPPDPVEETQYF	TGTGCCAGCCCCCCGGACCCCGTGGAAGAGACCCAGTACTTC
17	TRBJ2-1	TRBD2	NA	TRBV5-8	CASSFAYGSGIDNEQFF	TGTGCCAGCAGCTTTGCTTATGGGAGCGGGATTGACAATGAGCAGTTCTTC
13	TRBJ2-7	TRBD1	NA	TRBV7-2	CASSSNYRGEQYF	TGTGCCAGCAGCTCAAACTACAGGGGTGAGCAGTACTTC
17	TRBJ2-3	NA	NA	TRBV18	CASSPPGARLVTDTQYF	TGTGCCAGCTCACCACCGGGGGCGCGACTTGTGACAGATACGCAGTATTTT
18	TRBJ2-7	NA	NA	TRBV18	CASSLILDSESSSYEQYF	TGTGCCAGCTCACTCATACTAGACTCTGAATCCAGCTCCTACGAGCAGTACTTC
17	TRBJ2-1	TRBD1	NA	TRBV29-1	CSVAGTGYESSYNEQFF	TGCAGCGTTGCCGGGACAGGTTATGAGAGCTCCTACAATGAGCAGTTCTTC
16	TRBJ2-6	NA	NA	TRBV7-3	CASSLTGRAGANVLTF	TGTGCCAGCAGCTTAACGGGCAGGGCTGGGGCCAACGTCCTGACTTTC
12	TRBJ1-1	NA	NA	TRBV28	CASSTLVTAAFF	TGTGCCAGCAGTACCCTGGTGACTGCAGCTTTCTTT
14	TRBJ1-4	NA	few	TRBV5-1	CASSLAQGGEKLFF	TGCGCCAGCAGCTTGGCACAGGGTGGTGAAAAACTGTTTTTT
13	TRBJ2-7	NA	NA	TRBV11-2	CASSRALGGWQYF	TGTGCCAGCAGCAGGGCGCTTGGGGGTTGGCAGTACTTC
13	TRBJ2-4	NA	NA	TRBV11-1	CASSQTDQNIQYF	TGTGCCAGCAGCCAGACGGACCAAAACATTCAGTACTTC
16	TRBJ2-3	NA	NA	TRBV7-2	CASSLAPMGTTDTQYF	TGTGCCAGCAGCTTAGCGCCAATGGGGACCACAGATACGCAGTATTTT
14	TRBJ1-2	TRBD1	NA	TRBV10-1	CASSLGQGSYGYTF	TGCGCCAGCAGTTTGGGACAGGGGAGCTATGGCTACACCTTC
15	TRBJ2-5	NA	NA	TRBV28	CASAPWGDYQETQYF	TGTGCCAGCGCCCCCTGGGGAGATTACCAAGAGACCCAGTACTTC